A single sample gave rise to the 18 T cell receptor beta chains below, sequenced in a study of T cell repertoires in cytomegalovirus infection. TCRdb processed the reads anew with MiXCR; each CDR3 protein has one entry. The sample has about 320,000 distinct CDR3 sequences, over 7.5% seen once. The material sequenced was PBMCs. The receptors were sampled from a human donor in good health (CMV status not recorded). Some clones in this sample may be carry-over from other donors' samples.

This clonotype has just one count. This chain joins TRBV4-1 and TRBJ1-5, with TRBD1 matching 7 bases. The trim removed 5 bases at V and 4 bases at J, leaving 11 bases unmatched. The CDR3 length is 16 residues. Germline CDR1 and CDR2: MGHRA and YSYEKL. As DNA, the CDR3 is TGCGCCAGCAGCTCAGGGTCAGGGACAGTTAATCAGCCCCAGCATTTT. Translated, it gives CASSSGSGTVNQPQHF.

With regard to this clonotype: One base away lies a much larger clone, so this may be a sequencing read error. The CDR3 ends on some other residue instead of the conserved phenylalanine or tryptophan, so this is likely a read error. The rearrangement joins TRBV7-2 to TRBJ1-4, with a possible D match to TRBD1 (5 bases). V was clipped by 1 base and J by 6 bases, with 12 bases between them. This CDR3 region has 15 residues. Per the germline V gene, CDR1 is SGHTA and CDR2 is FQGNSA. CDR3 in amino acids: CASSLGGLTDEKLFY. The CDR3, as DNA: TGTGCCAGCAGCTTAGGGGGACTTACCGATGAAAAACTGTTTTAT.

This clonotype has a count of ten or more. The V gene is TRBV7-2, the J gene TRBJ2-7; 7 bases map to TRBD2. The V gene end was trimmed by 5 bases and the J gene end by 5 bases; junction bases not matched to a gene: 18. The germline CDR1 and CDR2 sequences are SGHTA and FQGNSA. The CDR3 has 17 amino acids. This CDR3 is CASSPLPGTTTWDEQYF. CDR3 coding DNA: TGTGCCAGCAGCCCACTGCCGGGGACTACCACATGGGACGAGCAGTACTTC.

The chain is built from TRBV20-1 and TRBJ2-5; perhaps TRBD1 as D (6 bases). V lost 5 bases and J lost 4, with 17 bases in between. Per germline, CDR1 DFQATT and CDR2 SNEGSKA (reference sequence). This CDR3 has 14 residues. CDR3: CSACVTVQGETQYF. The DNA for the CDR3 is TGCAGTGCTTGCGTGACTGTACAGGGAGAGACCCAGTACTTC.

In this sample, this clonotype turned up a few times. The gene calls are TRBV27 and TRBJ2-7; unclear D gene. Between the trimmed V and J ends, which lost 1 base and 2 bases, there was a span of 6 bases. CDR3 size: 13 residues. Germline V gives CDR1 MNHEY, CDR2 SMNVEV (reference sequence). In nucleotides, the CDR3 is TGTGCCAGCAGTTTATACCGTACCTACGAGCAGTACTTC. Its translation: CASSLYRTYEQYF.

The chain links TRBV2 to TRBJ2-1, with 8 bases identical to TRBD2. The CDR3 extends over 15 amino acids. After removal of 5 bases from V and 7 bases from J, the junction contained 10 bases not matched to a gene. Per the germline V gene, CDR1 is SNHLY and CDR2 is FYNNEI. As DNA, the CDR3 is TGTGCCAGCAGTCTTAGCGGGGTCCCGCCGAATGAGCAGTTCTTC. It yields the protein CASSLSGVPPNEQFF.

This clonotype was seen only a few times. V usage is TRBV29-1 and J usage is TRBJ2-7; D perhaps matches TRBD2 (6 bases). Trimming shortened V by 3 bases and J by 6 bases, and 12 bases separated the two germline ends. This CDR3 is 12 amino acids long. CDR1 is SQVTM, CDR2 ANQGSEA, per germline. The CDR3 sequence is CSVDGQGGEQYF. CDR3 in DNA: TGCAGCGTTGACGGGCAGGGAGGCGAGCAGTACTTC.

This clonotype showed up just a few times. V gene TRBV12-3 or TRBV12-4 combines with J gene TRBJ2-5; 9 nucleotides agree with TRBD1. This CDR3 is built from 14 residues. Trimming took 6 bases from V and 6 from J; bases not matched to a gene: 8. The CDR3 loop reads CASRETGGRQTQYF. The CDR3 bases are TGTGCCAGCAGGGAGACAGGGGGAAGGCAGACCCAGTACTTC.

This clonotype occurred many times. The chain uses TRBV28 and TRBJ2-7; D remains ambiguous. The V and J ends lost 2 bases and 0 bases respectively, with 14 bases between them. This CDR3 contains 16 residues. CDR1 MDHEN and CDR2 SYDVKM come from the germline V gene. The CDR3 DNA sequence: TGTGCCAGCAGTTTAAGACCGAATAAGAGCTCCTACGAGCAGTACTTC. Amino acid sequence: CASSLRPNKSSYEQYF. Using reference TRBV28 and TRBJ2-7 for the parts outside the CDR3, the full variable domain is DVKVTQSSRYLVKRTGEKVFLECVQDMDHENMFWYRQDPGLGLRLIYFSYDVKMKEKGDIPEGYSVSREKKERFSLILESASTNQTSMYLCASSLRPNKSSYEQYFGPGTRLTVT.

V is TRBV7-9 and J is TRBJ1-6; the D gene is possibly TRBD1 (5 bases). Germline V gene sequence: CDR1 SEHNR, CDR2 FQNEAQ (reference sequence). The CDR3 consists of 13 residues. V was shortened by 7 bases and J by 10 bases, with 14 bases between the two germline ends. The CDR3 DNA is TGTGCCAGCAACGGCAGGGTGAACTCACCCCTCCACTTT. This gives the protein CASNGRVNSPLHF.

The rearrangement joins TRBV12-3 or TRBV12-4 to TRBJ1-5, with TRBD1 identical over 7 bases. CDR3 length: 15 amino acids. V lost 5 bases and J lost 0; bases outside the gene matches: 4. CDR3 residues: CASSLTGTSNQPQHF. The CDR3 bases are TGTGCCAGCAGTCTGACAGGGACTAGCAATCAGCCCCAGCATTTT.

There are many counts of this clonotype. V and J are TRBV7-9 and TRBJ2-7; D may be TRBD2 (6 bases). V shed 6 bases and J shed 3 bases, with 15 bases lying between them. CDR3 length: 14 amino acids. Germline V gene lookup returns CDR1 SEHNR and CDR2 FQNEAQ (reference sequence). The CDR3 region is CASSISGRDYEQYF. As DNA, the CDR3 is TGTGCCAGCAGTATTAGCGGAAGGGACTACGAGCAGTACTTC.

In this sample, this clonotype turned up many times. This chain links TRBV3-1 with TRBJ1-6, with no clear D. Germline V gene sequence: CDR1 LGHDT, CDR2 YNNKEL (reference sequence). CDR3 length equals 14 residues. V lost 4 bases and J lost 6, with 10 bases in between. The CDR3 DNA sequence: TGTGCCAGCAGCCGGAGGCAGGCTAATTCACCCCTCCACTTT. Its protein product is CASSRRQANSPLHF.

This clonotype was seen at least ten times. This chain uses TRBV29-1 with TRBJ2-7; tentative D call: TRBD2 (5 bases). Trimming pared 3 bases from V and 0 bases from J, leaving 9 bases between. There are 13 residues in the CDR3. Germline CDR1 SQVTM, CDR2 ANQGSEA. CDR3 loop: CSVDLGSSYEQYF. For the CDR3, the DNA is TGCAGCGTTGACTTAGGGAGCTCCTACGAGCAGTACTTC.

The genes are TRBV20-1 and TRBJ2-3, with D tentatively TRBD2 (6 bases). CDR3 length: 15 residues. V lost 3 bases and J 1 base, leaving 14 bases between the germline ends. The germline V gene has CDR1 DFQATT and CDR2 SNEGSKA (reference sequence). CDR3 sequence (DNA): TGCAGTGCTAGGCATCCTTGGGGGGGCACAGATACGCAGTATTTT. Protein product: CSARHPWGGTDTQYF.

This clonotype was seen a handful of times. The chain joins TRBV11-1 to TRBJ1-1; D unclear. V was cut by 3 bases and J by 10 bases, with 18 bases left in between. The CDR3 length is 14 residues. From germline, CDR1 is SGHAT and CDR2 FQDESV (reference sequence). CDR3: CASSLKGARFGAFF. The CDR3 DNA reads TGTGCCAGCAGCTTGAAGGGCGCGAGGTTTGGAGCTTTCTTT. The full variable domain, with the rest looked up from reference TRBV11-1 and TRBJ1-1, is EAEVAQSPRYKITEKSQAVAFWCDPISGHATLYWYRQILGQGPELLVQFQDESVVDDSQLPKDRFSAERLKGVDSTLKIQPAELGDSAMYLCASSLKGARFGAFFGQGTRLTVV.

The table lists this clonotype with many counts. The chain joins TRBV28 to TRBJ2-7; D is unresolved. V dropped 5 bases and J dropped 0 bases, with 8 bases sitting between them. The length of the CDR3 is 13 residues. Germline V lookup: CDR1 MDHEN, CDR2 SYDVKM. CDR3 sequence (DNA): TGTGCCAGCAGTAGGACGGTCTCCTACGAGCAGTACTTC. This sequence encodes CASSRTVSYEQYF.

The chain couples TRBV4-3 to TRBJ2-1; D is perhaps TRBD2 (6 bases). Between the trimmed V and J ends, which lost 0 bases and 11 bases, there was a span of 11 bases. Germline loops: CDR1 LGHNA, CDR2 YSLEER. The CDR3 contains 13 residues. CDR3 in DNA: TGCGCCAGCAGCCAAGATAGAGGGACTCAGCAGTTCTTC. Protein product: CASSQDRGTQQFF.